The 24 T cell receptor beta chains listed next were all sequenced from one sample in a study of regulatory T cells in long-lasting Graves disease. Regarding time point: newly diagnosed GD, antithyroid drugs for less than 3 months. The TCR library was made from RNA that had been extracted from PBMCs in TRIzol. Combining iRepertoire HTBI primers with Arm-PCR of CDR3 regions, the authors built TCR beta libraries. TCRdb used MiXCR to reprocess the multiplex PCR reads, holding one entry per CDR3 protein. The table includes around 460,000 distinct CDR3 sequences, 12% to 15% detected once. These same records also appear under a second study, on T cells in Graves' hyperthyroidism and ophthalmopathy.

The sample here was peripheral blood mononuclear cells (PBMCs), taken at new diagnosis, from a patient treated with antithyroid drugs. These receptors originate from a woman aged 50 to 60 with Graves disease.

CDR3 sequence reads: CASTDRGRTVFTF. The CDR3 bases are TGTGCCAGTACCGACAGGGGGCGGACAGTCTTCACCTTC. The V and J genes are TRBV19 and TRBJ1-2; 10 nucleotides line up with TRBD1. Per the germline V gene, CDR1 is LNHDA and CDR2 is SQIVND (reference sequence). With 7 bases clipped from V and 13 bases from J, the junction kept 12 bases outside the gene matches. The CDR3 is 13 residues long. Using reference TRBV19 and TRBJ1-2 for the parts outside the CDR3, the full variable domain is DGGITQSPKYLFRKEGQNVTLSCEQNLNHDAMYWYRQDPGQGLRLIYYSQIVNDFQKGDIAEGYSVSREKKESFPLTVTSAQKNPTAFYLCASTDRGRTVFTFGSGTRLTVV.

This clonotype was picked up a small number of times. The rearrangement links TRBV27 to TRBJ2-2; the D is unclear. Germline CDR1 MNHEY, CDR2 SMNVEV (reference sequence). V shed 0 bases and J shed 3 bases, with 11 bases lying between them. This CDR3 is 16 amino acids long. The CDR3 loop reads CASSLSSLGYTGELFF. For the CDR3, the DNA is TGTGCCAGCAGTTTATCGAGTTTGGGTTACACCGGGGAGCTGTTTTTT.

This clonotype occurred many times. The V gene is TRBV6-1, the J gene TRBJ2-7; D may be TRBD1 (6 bases). This CDR3 is built from 15 residues. V was pared by 6 bases and J by 0 bases, with 15 bases between. Germline-derived CDR1 and CDR2 are MNHNS and SASEGT. CDR3 loop: CASRRQERSSYEQYF. CDR3 DNA sequence: TGTGCCAGCAGACGACAGGAGAGGAGCTCCTACGAGCAGTACTTC.

Ten or more counts support this clonotype. The J gene is TRBJ1-1, the V gene TRBV2; D is perhaps TRBD1 (5 bases). Trimming stripped 6 bases from V and 1 base from J, with 12 bases between. This CDR3 is built from 14 residues. Germline V gene sequence: CDR1 SNHLY, CDR2 FYNNEI. The CDR3 nucleotides are TGTGCCAGCAGAAGGGGCAGCGGGAACACTGAAGCTTTCTTT. Its translation: CASRRGSGNTEAFF. The full variable domain, completed using reference TRBV2 and TRBJ1-1, is EPEVTQTPSHQVTQMGQEVILRCVPISNHLYFYWYRQILGQKVEFLVSFYNNEISEKSEIFDDQFSVERPDGSNFTLKIRSTKLEDSAMYFCASRRGSGNTEAFFGQGTRLTVV.

This clonotype was observed a handful of times. The chain combines TRBV3-1 with TRBJ2-3; weak D call: TRBD2 (6 bases). V was shortened by 1 base and J by 9 bases, with 14 bases between the two germline ends. CDR3 size: 14 residues. Germline values: CDR1 LGHDT, CDR2 YNNKEL (reference sequence). CDR3 residues: CASSQAGEVVTQYF. CDR3 coding DNA: TGTGCCAGCAGCCAAGCGGGAGAAGTGGTAACGCAGTATTTT.

This clonotype was picked up a small number of times. This chain joins TRBV7-7 and TRBJ1-2, with a weak D call TRBD1 (5 bases). Germline lookup yields CDR1 SSHAT and CDR2 FNYEAQ (reference sequence). The CDR3 has 16 amino acids. The germline V and J ends were trimmed by 7 bases and 0 bases, with 18 bases remaining between them. The CDR3 loop is CASTPPGPPANYGYTF. The CDR3 DNA reads TGTGCCAGCACCCCCCCGGGACCGCCAGCTAACTATGGCTACACCTTC.

This clonotype was counted between two and nine times. The chain combines TRBV5-1 with TRBJ1-6; 10 bases are a match to TRBD1. The CDR3 has 16 amino acids. V lost 4 bases and J lost 7; bases outside the gene matches: 8. Germline values: CDR1 SGHRS, CDR2 YFSETQ. This chain's CDR3 is CASSPRQGAFNSPLHF. The CDR3 DNA sequence: TGCGCCAGCAGCCCCCGACAGGGGGCGTTCAATTCACCCCTCCACTTT. Filled out from reference TRBV5-1 and TRBJ1-6, the complete variable domain reads KAGVTQTPRYLIKTRGQQVTLSCSPISGHRSVSWYQQTPGQGLQFLFEYFSETQRNKGNFPGRFSGRQFSNSRSEMNVSTLELGDSALYLCASSPRQGAFNSPLHFGNGTRLTVT.

The table lists this clonotype with a few counts. J is TRBJ1-1 and V is TRBV4-1, with D hard to call. The CDR3 extends over 14 amino acids. V dropped 5 bases and J dropped 5 bases, with 15 bases sitting between them. Germline values: CDR1 MGHRA, CDR2 YSYEKL. The CDR3 nucleotides read TGCGCCAGCAGCGACCACCCAGGTGAAACTGAAGCTTTCTTT. Its protein product is CASSDHPGETEAFF.

In its sample, this clonotype was seen many times. The chain is built from TRBV3-1 and TRBJ2-2; 9 bases line up with TRBD1. The length of the CDR3 is 15 residues. Per the germline V gene, CDR1 is LGHDT and CDR2 is YNNKEL (reference sequence). The junction had 3 bases not matched to a gene; V was cut back by 3 bases and J by 4 bases. The CDR3 region has the DNA TGTGCCAGCAGCCATCTGACAGGGGGCACCGGGGAGCTGTTTTTT. It translates to CASSHLTGGTGELFF.

J is TRBJ1-3 and V is TRBV18; TRBD1 might be the D (6 bases). The CDR3 is made up of 15 amino acids. Germline V gene lookup returns CDR1 KGHSH and CDR2 LQKENI. V lost 1 base to trimming and J lost 2 bases, with 9 bases between them. CDR3 in amino acids: CASSPRGQPGNTIYF. For the CDR3, the DNA is TGTGCCAGCTCACCACGGGGACAACCTGGAAACACCATATATTTT.

This clonotype was counted only a few times. This CDR3 is CSASFIGSLANYGYTF. The CDR3 nucleotides read TGCAGTGCTAGTTTCATCGGCAGCCTAGCTAACTATGGCTACACCTTC. This chain uses TRBV20-1 with TRBJ1-2, with D hard to call. Germline CDR1 DFQATT, CDR2 SNEGSKA (reference sequence). The CDR3 runs to 16 residues. Trimming left V 3 bases short and J 0 bases short, with 17 bases between.

This clonotype was observed at least ten times. The chain recombines TRBV18 with TRBJ1-5; D remains unclear. Germline-derived CDR1 and CDR2 are KGHSH and LQKENI. The CDR3 loop spans 15 amino acids. V lost 2 bases and J 3 bases, leaving 11 bases between the germline ends. CDR3 protein: CASSPSPGSNQPQHF. The CDR3 DNA is TGTGCCAGCTCACCATCCCCAGGATCCAATCAGCCCCAGCATTTT.

This clonotype was detected only a few times. The V and J genes are TRBV7-3 and TRBJ2-2, with a possible D match to TRBD1 (6 bases). The V end lost 5 bases, the J end lost 1 base, and 14 bases lay between the germline ends. The CDR3 extends over 16 amino acids. In germline, CDR1 is SGHTA, CDR2 FQGTGA. Here the CDR3 reads CASSEQGGGNTGELFF. CDR3 nucleotides: TGTGCCAGCAGCGAACAGGGTGGGGGGAACACCGGGGAGCTGTTTTTT.

The gene calls are TRBV2 and TRBJ2-5, with D possibly TRBD2 on 5 matching bases. Germline V gene data show CDR1 as SNHLY and CDR2 as FYNNEI. The CDR3 sequence is 15 residues long. The V gene lost 8 bases and the J gene lost 2 bases, with 18 bases spanning the gap. This chain's CDR3 is CASVRLPGMQETQYF. The CDR3 coding sequence is TGTGCCAGCGTCAGGCTGCCGGGAATGCAAGAGACCCAGTACTTC.

The chain links TRBV5-1 to TRBJ2-2; TRBD2 might be the D (5 bases). Germline CDR1 SGHRS, CDR2 YFSETQ. V was trimmed by 2 bases and J by 3 bases, leaving 8 bases between them. This CDR3 has 14 amino acids. CDR3 in amino acids: CASSFEGYTGELFF. Written as DNA, the CDR3 is TGCGCCAGCAGCTTTGAGGGTTACACCGGGGAGCTGTTTTTT.

In the case of this clonotype: A much larger clone lies a single base off, so this may be a read error. The DNA is left out, because the CDR3 cannot be placed on it with certainty; the CDR3 is given as TCRdb lists it. V is TRBV5-1 and J is TRBJ2-1; the table's D call TRBD1 went unverified against the DNA. The CDR3 is 15 residues long, ends included. Looked up from germline, CDR1 is SGHRS and CDR2 is YFSETQ. The CDR3 here is CASSLIWGAGNEQLF.

The sample holds many counts of this clonotype. The chain is built from TRBV2 and TRBJ2-3; 14 bases match TRBD2. The CDR3 covers 15 residues. The V gene end was trimmed by 6 bases and the J gene end by 5 bases; junction bases not matched to a gene: 4. CDR1 SNHLY and CDR2 FYNNEI come from the germline V gene. The CDR3 sequence is CASRGLAGAGDTQYF. In DNA form, the CDR3 reads TGTGCCAGCAGGGGACTAGCGGGAGCGGGAGATACGCAGTATTTT. Looking up the rest from reference TRBV2 and TRBJ2-3 gives the full variable domain: EPEVTQTPSHQVTQMGQEVILRCVPISNHLYFYWYRQILGQKVEFLVSFYNNEISEKSEIFDDQFSVERPDGSNFTLKIRSTKLEDSAMYFCASRGLAGAGDTQYFGPGTRLTVL.

J is TRBJ1-5 and V is TRBV25-1; maybe TRBD1 (5 bases). V was trimmed by 4 bases and J by 6 bases, leaving 13 bases between them. This CDR3 is built from 14 residues. Looked up from germline, CDR1 is MGHDK and CDR2 is SYGVNS. The CDR3 DNA follows: TGTGCCAGCAGTGCGGTTGGGGGACGTCAGCCCCAGCATTTT. This encodes CASSAVGGRQPQHF.

As to this clonotype: Given a much more abundant clone one base away, this may be a read error. The rearrangement links TRBV6-2 or TRBV6-3 to TRBJ2-3, with D perhaps matching TRBD1 (6 bases). CDR1 and CDR2 from the germline V gene are MNHEY and SVGEGT. The CDR3 consists of 15 residues. The V gene lost 10 bases and the J gene lost 0 bases, with 17 bases spanning the gap. The DNA for the CDR3 is TGTGCCATGGCGGAACAGGGCCTTAGCACAGATACGCAGTATTTT. This gives the protein CAMAEQGLSTDTQYF.

This clonotype showed up just a few times. The chain couples TRBV5-1 to TRBJ2-5; 7 nucleotides align to TRBD1. Germline V CDR1 and CDR2: SGHRS, YFSETQ. J was trimmed by 3 bases and V by 4 bases; bases with no gene match: 3. The CDR3 runs to 13 residues. CDR3 in amino acids: CASSAGTEETQYF. As DNA, the CDR3 is TGCGCCAGCAGCGCCGGGACAGAAGAGACCCAGTACTTC.

The chain uses TRBV3-1 and TRBJ1-5, with 9 bases aligning to TRBD1. Losses at the gene ends were 4 bases for V and 5 bases for J; bases not matched to a gene: 9. Germline lookup yields CDR1 LGHDT and CDR2 YNNKEL (reference sequence). This CDR3 has 16 residues. For the CDR3, the DNA is TGTGCCAGCAGCCCCGGGACAGGGAGGGTGGATCAGCCCCAGCATTTT. Amino acid sequence: CASSPGTGRVDQPQHF.

The chain has TRBV5-1 and TRBJ2-3; D tentatively fits TRBD1 or TRBD2 (6 bases each). Germline V gene data show CDR1 as SGHRS and CDR2 as YFSETQ. The germline V and J ends were trimmed by 3 bases and 1 base, with 15 bases remaining between them. This CDR3 has 16 residues. This chain's CDR3 is CASSWNRGARTDTQYF. CDR3 DNA: TGCGCCAGCAGCTGGAATAGGGGGGCGCGCACAGATACGCAGTATTTT.

The rearrangement uses TRBV20-1 and TRBJ1-6, with D uncertain. V lost 4 bases and J 9 bases, leaving 22 bases between the germline ends. Per the germline V gene, CDR1 is DFQATT and CDR2 is SNEGSKA (reference sequence). The CDR3 runs to 16 residues. CDR3 sequence (DNA): TGCAGTGCTACCGATGGTATTACCCCCAGTGGTTCACCCCTCCACTTT. This encodes CSATDGITPSGSPLHF.

Points on this clonotype: A far larger clone lies a single base away; this is likely a read error. The rearrangement joins TRBV3-1 to TRBJ2-1, with unresolved D. V lost 3 bases and J 10 bases, leaving 10 bases between the germline ends. This CDR3 region has 12 residues. Germline CDR1 reads LGHDT; CDR2 reads YNNKEL (reference sequence). The CDR3 DNA is TGTGCCAGCAGCCACGGAGATTACGAGCAGTTCTTC. This encodes CASSHGDYEQFF.